One sample yielded the 8 T cell receptor beta chains listed below, sequenced in a study of identical twins. TCRdb independently ran MiXCR on the 5' RACE reads; one entry per CDR3 protein. The table records some 500,000 distinct CDR3 sequences, approximately 15% of them present only once. A further study also used this sample, focusing on yellow fever vaccine responses in identical twins.

The material sequenced was CD4+ T cells sorted from blood. Every receptor here comes from a woman under 30 in good health.

Only a few counts were recorded for this clonotype. This sequence joins TRBV4-3 and TRBJ2-1, with D unresolved. Looked up from germline, CDR1 is LGHNA and CDR2 is YSLEER. V lost 4 bases and J 9 bases, leaving 10 bases between the germline ends. CDR3 length: 12 amino acids. In nucleotides, the CDR3 is TGCGCCAGCAGCCTGCAACCCGGTGAGCAGTTCTTC. Protein: CASSLQPGEQFF.

The chain combines TRBV6-2 or TRBV6-3 with TRBJ2-7, with D maybe TRBD2 (6 bases). The CDR3 length is 17 residues. The germline gives CDR1 MNHEY, CDR2 SVGEGT. Trimming removed 0 bases at V and 5 bases at J, with 20 bases between. Written as DNA, the CDR3 is TGTGCCAGCAGTTACTCGAAGGGGCGGAGGGCCCAGGACGAGCAGTACTTC. Its protein is CASSYSKGRRAQDEQYF.

The chain combines TRBV2 with TRBJ2-5, with D possibly TRBD1 on 5 matching bases. This CDR3 has 14 residues. CDR1 is SNHLY, CDR2 FYNNEI, per germline. The germline V and J ends were trimmed by 5 bases and 2 bases, with 12 bases remaining between them. CDR3 in amino acids: CASSPTGNQETQYF. CDR3 bases: TGTGCCAGCAGTCCCACAGGAAATCAAGAGACCCAGTACTTC.

The V gene is TRBV19, the J gene TRBJ2-1, with 7 bases identical to TRBD1. Germline-derived CDR1 and CDR2 are LNHDA and SQIVND (reference sequence). The ends lost 6 bases at V and 3 bases at J; junction bases unmatched: 8. The CDR3 is made up of 15 amino acids. CDR3 sequence: CASRPDRVDYNEQFF. The CDR3 DNA sequence: TGTGCCAGTAGGCCCGACAGGGTGGACTACAATGAGCAGTTCTTC.

The gene calls are TRBV11-3 and TRBJ2-1; D might be TRBD2 (6 bases). Germline CDR1 reads SGHNT; CDR2 reads YENEEA. There are 14 residues in the CDR3. Between the trimmed V and J ends, which lost 5 bases and 5 bases, there was a span of 13 bases. CDR3 nucleotides: TGTGCCAGCAGCCCAGGCCGGGGGAACAATGAGCAGTTCTTC. Translated, it gives CASSPGRGNNEQFF.

The sample holds a few counts of this clonotype. The gene calls are TRBV14 and TRBJ2-3; D perhaps matches TRBD2 (5 bases). CDR1 is SGHDN, CDR2 FVKESK, per germline. The CDR3 length is 18 residues. V lost 1 base, J lost 0 bases, and 17 bases lay in between. The CDR3, as DNA: TGTGCCAGCAGCCAAGGTTGGACTGAATATTCTAGCACAGATACGCAGTATTTT. This gives the protein CASSQGWTEYSSTDTQYF.

This clonotype was seen at least ten times. The V gene is TRBV29-1, the J gene TRBJ2-5, with 7 bases matching TRBD1. The CDR3 has 12 amino acids. Germline V gives CDR1 SQVTM, CDR2 ANQGSEA. Trimming at V came to 7 bases and at J to 3 bases, leaving 5 bases not matched to a gene. Here the CDR3 reads CSGEGGEETQYF. In DNA, the CDR3 is TGCAGCGGCGAAGGGGGCGAAGAGACCCAGTACTTC.

This clonotype appeared a single time. The gene calls are TRBV10-2 and TRBJ2-4; D is undetermined. The CDR3 is 11 amino acids. Germline CDR1 is WSHSY and CDR2 is SAAADI. V lost 8 bases to trimming and J lost 7 bases, with 9 bases between them. For the CDR3, the DNA is TGCGCCAGCGCTGAGACCAACATTCAGTACTTC. Translated: CASAETNIQYF.